The clone carrying this T cell receptor (beta chain) occurred many times. Its antigen remains unidentified. The data stem from a study of T cells in Graves' hyperthyroidism and ophthalmopathy. Study conclusions and caveats: Appearing also in blood were most of the thyroid clonotypes expanded above 0.001.

Exclusion of patients followed from uncontrolled infection, other autoimmune disease, pregnancy or lactation. Germline V gives CDR1 SGHVS, CDR2 FQNEAQ. Trimming cost V 7 bases and J 0 bases, with 18 bases left between them. This CDR3 contains 16 residues. RNA transcripts served as the template for amplifying TCR beta CDR3 regions. A set of HTBI primers served as the primers for a first-round RT-PCR of the TCR CDR3. TCRdb itself ran the multiplex PCR reads through MiXCR, one entry per CDR3 protein. The sample holds roughly 500,000 distinct CDR3 sequences, over 35% seen once. The specimen was peripheral blood or thyroid tissue (not recorded which). The rearrangement joins TRBV7-8 to TRBJ1-2; no definite D call. The receptor was isolated from an adult woman with Graves' disease, either hyperthyroidism or ophthalmopathy (not recorded which). Here the CDR3 DNA reads TGTGCCAGCACCCATGCGAGGGTACCGGCTAACTATGGCTACACCTTC. This encodes CASTHARVPANYGYTF.